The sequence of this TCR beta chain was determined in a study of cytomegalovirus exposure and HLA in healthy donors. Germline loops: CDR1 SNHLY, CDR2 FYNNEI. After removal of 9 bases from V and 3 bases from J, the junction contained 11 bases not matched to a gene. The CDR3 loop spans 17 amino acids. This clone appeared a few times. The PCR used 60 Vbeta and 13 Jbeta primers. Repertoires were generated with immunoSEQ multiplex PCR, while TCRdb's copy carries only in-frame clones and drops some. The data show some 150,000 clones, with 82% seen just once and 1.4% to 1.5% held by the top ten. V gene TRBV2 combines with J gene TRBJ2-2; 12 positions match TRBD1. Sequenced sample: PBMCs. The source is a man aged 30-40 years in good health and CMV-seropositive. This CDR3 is CASSEGQGAVDTGELFF. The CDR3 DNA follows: TGTGCCAGTTCCGAGGGACAGGGGGCAGTTGACACCGGGGAGCTGTTTTTT.